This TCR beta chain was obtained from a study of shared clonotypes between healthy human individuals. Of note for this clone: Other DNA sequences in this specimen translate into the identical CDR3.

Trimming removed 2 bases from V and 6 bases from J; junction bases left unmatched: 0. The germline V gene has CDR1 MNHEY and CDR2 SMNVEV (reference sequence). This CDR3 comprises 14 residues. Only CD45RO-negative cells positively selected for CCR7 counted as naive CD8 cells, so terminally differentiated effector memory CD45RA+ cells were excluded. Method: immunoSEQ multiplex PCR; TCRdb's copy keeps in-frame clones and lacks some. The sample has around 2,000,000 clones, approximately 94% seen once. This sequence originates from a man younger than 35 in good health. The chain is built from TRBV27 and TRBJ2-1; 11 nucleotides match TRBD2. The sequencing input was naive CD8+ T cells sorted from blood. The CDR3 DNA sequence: TGTGCCAGCAGTTTAGGACTAGCGGGCAATGAGCAGTTCTTC. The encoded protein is CASSLGLAGNEQFF.